This T cell receptor beta chain was recorded in a study of T-cell memory formation after mild COVID-19. About the study: TCR clusters were largely donor specific.

This CDR3 has 14 amino acids. V lost 3 bases, J lost 5 bases, and 4 bases stayed unmatched. This clonotype appeared a few times. UMIs and sample barcodes were carried by the TCR alpha and TCR beta cDNA libraries that 5'RACE produced using constant-segment primers. TCRdb redid the calling of the 5' RACE reads with MiXCR, one entry per CDR3 protein. This sample has approximately 170,000 distinct CDR3 sequences, with 10% to 15% found just once. This clonotype originated in a man aged 18 to 30 who had mild COVID-19 (a few samples of this study predate the infection). Cell type and time point are not known. This chain joins TRBV12-3 or TRBV12-4 and TRBJ2-5; 9 bases agree with TRBD1. Input material: PBMCs or a T cell subset sorted from them (not recorded which). The DNA for the CDR3 is TGTGCCAGCAGTTTTACAGGGGGCATGGAGACCCAGTACTTC. As protein: CASSFTGGMETQYF.